This T cell receptor beta chain originates from a study of blood T cell repertoires in COVID-19. Turning to the study itself: Sites across the United States, Italy and Spain contributed samples from acute and convalescent COVID-19.

Authors' data handling: Using reference gene primer amplification, nucleated cell counts were estimated. The repertoire was sequenced with immunoSEQ multiplex PCR; TCRdb's copy has only in-frame clones and lacks some. Clone size and V and J calls were adopted from that table, with D and trimming inferred from the DNA. The sample has just over 70,000 clones; 70% to 80% are singletons. This clone turned up a few times. The CDR3 runs to 13 residues. Trimming took 2 bases from V and 8 from J, leaving 12 bases between them. In germline, CDR1 is MDHEN, CDR2 SYDVKM. Sequenced material: peripheral blood. The sequence was collected from a woman in her sixties or seventies with acute or convalescent COVID-19. The V gene is TRBV28, the J gene TRBJ1-2; tentatively, D is TRBD1 (6 bases). The chain's CDR3 is CASSLDRQMGYTF. DNA of the CDR3: TGTGCCAGCAGTTTAGACAGGCAGATGGGCTACACCTTC.